Sequencing of this T cell receptor beta chain was carried out in a study of T cell changes during pregnancy in multiple sclerosis. Repertoires were generated with immunoSEQ multiplex PCR, while TCRdb's copy carries only in-frame clones and drops some. The sample has about 72,000 clones, about 94% seen once; the top ten hold 1.5% to 2%. The material was peripheral blood, obtained in the first trimester of pregnancy. This sequence originates from a female donor in good health, enrolled as a control in a pregnancy study.

This chain's CDR3 is CAIRDTEGRQYF. The CDR3 DNA is TGTGCCATCCGGGATACCGAAGGTCGGCAGTACTTC. V usage is TRBV6-5 and J usage is TRBJ2-7; D possibly corresponds to TRBD2 (5 bases). This CDR3 comprises 12 residues. Trimming shortened V by 10 bases and J by 9 bases, and 19 bases separated the two germline ends. Germline V gene sequence: CDR1 MNHEY, CDR2 SVGAGI.